One sample yielded the 6 T cell receptor beta chains listed below, sequenced in a study of T cell repertoires in cytomegalovirus infection. Their antigens are not known. Each CDR3 protein gets one entry after TCRdb re-called the reads with MiXCR. The sample holds hundreds of thousands of distinct CDR3 sequences, about 33% seen once. Material: cultured PBMCs, obtained from culture after CMV antigen stimulation. The source is a human donor in good health (CMV status not recorded). Some clones in this sample may be carry-over from other donors' samples.

This clonotype was found once. The V gene is TRBV14, the J gene TRBJ2-5; D unclear. CDR3 length equals 18 residues. CDR1 is SGHDN and CDR2 is FVKESK in the germline V gene. The ends were cut back, 0 bases at V and 5 bases at J, with 22 bases in the middle. CDR3 sequence reads: CASSQDLGPLIGWETQYF. The CDR3 DNA reads TGTGCCAGCAGCCAAGATTTGGGCCCGTTAATCGGGTGGGAGACCCAGTACTTC.

This clonotype was observed at least ten times. The genes are TRBV7-2 and TRBJ2-5; the match to TRBD2 covers 8 bases. Per germline, CDR1 SGHTA and CDR2 FQGNSA. The CDR3 extends over 12 amino acids. V lost 5 bases and J lost 9; bases outside the gene matches: 5. The CDR3 region has the DNA TGTGCCAGCAGCGATACACTAGCGGCCCAGTACTTC. Translating it yields CASSDTLAAQYF.

This clonotype was seen more than once but under ten times. The chain joins TRBV12-3 or TRBV12-4 to TRBJ2-5; the match to TRBD2 covers 10 bases. V lost 1 base, J lost 3 bases, and 8 bases stayed unmatched. The CDR3 totals 17 residues. In DNA, the CDR3 is TGTGCCAGCAGTTTAGTGGGTAGCGGGAGGCGCGAAGAGACCCAGTACTTC. It codes for CASSLVGSGRREETQYF.

At least ten counts were recorded for this clonotype. V is TRBV7-2 and J is TRBJ1-2, with TRBD1 matching over 7 bases. This CDR3 region has 12 residues. Unmatched junction bases numbered 7, after V lost 7 bases and J lost 8 bases. Per the germline V gene, CDR1 is SGHTA and CDR2 is FQGNSA. CDR3 region: CASNLRGGGYTF. The CDR3 nucleotides read TGTGCCAGCAACCTCAGGGGGGGAGGCTACACCTTC.

This chain joins TRBV4-3 and TRBJ2-5; tentatively, D is TRBD2 (6 bases). CDR1 is LGHNA, CDR2 YSLEER, per germline. This CDR3 spans 14 amino acids. Between the trimmed V and J ends, which lost 0 bases and 9 bases, there was a span of 14 bases. The CDR3 is CASSQESRGSSQYF. The CDR3, as DNA: TGCGCCAGCAGCCAAGAATCCCGGGGGAGCTCCCAGTACTTC.

The chain recombines TRBV6-1 with TRBJ1-5; D gene ambiguous. Per germline, CDR1 MNHNS and CDR2 SASEGT. The CDR3 is made up of 15 amino acids. Trimming pared 11 bases from V and 1 base from J, leaving 18 bases between. In DNA, the CDR3 is TGTGCCGGCACCAGAGCTCATCTCAGCAATCAGCCCCAGCATTTT. Its protein is CAGTRAHLSNQPQHF.